A single sample is the source of the 3 T cell receptor beta chains below, sequenced in a study of read filtering for tumor transcriptome and immune sequencing. From roughly 0.4 ug of RNA, a library with molecular barcoded alpha/delta and beta/gamma adaptors was made. MiXCR was run by TCRdb on the reads, yielding one entry per CDR3 protein. This sample has 15,000 to 20,000 distinct CDR3 sequences, with approximately 20% found just once. Material for sequencing was a population of CD138-negative cells sorted from bone marrow. The receptors here all came from a donor at least 40 years old with multiple myeloma.

Of note for this clonotype: A clone one base away is much larger, so this may be a read error. The chain links TRBV20-1 to TRBJ1-2, with D maybe TRBD1 (6 bases). This CDR3 spans 13 amino acids. Looked up from germline, CDR1 is DFQATT and CDR2 is SNEGSKA (reference sequence). V dropped 6 bases and J dropped 4 bases, with 15 bases sitting between them. The CDR3 protein is CSAPTGSGYGYTF. The CDR3 DNA follows: TGCAGTGCCCCGACAGGCTCGGGCTATGGCTACACCTTC.

The CDR3 loop reads CASSLEPGRGNTEAFF. The CDR3 region has the DNA TGCGCCAGCAGCTTGGAGCCGGGCCGGGGGAACACTGAAGCTTTCTTT. The V call is TRBV5-1, the J call TRBJ1-1, with unresolved D. Germline-derived CDR1 and CDR2 are SGHRS and YFSETQ. The CDR3 totals 16 residues. Trimming stripped 0 bases from V and 1 base from J, with 13 bases between.

This clonotype was recorded many times. J is TRBJ2-1 and V is TRBV28; 13 positions agree with TRBD2. The CDR3 runs 16 residues. The germline CDR1 and CDR2 sequences are MDHEN and SYDVKM. After removal of 5 bases from V and 6 bases from J, the junction contained 7 bases not matched to a gene. CDR3 sequence: CASSEIRTSGGNEQFF. In DNA form, the CDR3 reads TGTGCCAGCAGTGAAATTAGGACTAGCGGGGGCAATGAGCAGTTCTTC.